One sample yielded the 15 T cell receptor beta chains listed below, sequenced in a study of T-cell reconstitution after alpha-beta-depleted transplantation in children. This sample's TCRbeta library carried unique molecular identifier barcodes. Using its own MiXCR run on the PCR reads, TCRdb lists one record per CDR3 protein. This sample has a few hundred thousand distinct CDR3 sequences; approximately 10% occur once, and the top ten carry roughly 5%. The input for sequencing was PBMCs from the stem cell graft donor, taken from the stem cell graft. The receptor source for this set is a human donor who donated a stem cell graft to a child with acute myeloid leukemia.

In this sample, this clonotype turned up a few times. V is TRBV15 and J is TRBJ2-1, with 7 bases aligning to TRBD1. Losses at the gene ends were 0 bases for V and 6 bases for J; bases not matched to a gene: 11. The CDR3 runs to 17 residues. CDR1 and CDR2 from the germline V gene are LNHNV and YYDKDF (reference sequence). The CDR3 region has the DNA TGTGCCACCAGCAGAGATCGACAGACAGGGTATTTCAATGAGCAGTTCTTC. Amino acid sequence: CATSRDRQTGYFNEQFF.

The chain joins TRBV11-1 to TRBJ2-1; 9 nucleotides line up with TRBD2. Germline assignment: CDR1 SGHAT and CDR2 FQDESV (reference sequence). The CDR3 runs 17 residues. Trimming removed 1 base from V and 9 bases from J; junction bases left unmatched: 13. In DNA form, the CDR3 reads TGTGCCAGCAGCTTAGTCGCGGGAGGGCACCCGGGGGGTGAGCAGTTCTTC. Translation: CASSLVAGGHPGGEQFF.

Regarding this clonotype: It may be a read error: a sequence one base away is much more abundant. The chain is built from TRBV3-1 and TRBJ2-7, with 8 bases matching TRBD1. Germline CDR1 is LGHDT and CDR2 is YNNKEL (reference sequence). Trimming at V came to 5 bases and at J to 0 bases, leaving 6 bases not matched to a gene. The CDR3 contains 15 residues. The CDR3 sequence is CASSCDRGSSYEQYF. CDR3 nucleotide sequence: TGTGCCAGCAGCTGCGACAGGGGTAGCTCCTACGAGCAGTACTTC.

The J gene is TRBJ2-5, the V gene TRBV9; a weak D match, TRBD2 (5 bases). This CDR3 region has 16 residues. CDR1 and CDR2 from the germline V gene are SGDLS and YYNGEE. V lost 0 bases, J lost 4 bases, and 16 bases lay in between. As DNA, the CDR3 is TGTGCCAGCAGCGTAGGTGGGAGTCCCCTTCGAGAGACCCAGTACTTC. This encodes CASSVGGSPLRETQYF.

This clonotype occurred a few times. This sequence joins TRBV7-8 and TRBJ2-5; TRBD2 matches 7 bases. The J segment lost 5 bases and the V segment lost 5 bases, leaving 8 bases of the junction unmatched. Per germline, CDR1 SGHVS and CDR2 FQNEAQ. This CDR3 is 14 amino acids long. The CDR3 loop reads CASSGRLAGETQYF. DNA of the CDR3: TGTGCCAGCAGCGGAAGACTAGCCGGGGAGACCCAGTACTTC.

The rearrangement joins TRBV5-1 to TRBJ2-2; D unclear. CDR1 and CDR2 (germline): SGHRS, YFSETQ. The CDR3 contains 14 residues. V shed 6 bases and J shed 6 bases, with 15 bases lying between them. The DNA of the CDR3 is TGCGCCAGCACAGAGGCACCCCGAGCCGGGGAGCTGTTTTTT. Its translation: CASTEAPRAGELFF.

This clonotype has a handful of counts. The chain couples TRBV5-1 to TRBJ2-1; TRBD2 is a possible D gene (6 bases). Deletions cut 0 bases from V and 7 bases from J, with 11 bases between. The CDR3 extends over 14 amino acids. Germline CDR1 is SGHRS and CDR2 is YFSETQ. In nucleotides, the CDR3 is TGCGCCAGCAGCTTGGATCCGGGACTTAATGAGCAGTTCTTC. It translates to CASSLDPGLNEQFF.

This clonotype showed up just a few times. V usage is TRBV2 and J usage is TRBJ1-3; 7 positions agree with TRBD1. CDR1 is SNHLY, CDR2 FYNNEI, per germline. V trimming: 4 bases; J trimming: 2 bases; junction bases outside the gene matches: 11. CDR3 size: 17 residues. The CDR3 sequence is CASSGGQVVRPGNTIYF. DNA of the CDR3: TGTGCCAGCAGTGGCGGACAGGTAGTACGTCCTGGAAACACCATATATTTT.

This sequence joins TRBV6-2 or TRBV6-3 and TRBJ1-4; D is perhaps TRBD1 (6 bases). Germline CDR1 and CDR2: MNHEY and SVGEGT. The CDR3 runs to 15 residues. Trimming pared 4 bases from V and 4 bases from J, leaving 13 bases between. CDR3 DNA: TGTGCCAGCAGTTCCGAAACGGACAGTAATGAAAAACTGTTTTTT. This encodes CASSSETDSNEKLFF.

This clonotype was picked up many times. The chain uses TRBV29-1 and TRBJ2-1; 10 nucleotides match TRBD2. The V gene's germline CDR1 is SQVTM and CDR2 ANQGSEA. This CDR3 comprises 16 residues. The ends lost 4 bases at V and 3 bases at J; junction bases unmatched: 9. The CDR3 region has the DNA TGCAGCGTTGTAGAGGGAGCGGGAGGGAACTACAATGAGCAGTTCTTC. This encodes CSVVEGAGGNYNEQFF.

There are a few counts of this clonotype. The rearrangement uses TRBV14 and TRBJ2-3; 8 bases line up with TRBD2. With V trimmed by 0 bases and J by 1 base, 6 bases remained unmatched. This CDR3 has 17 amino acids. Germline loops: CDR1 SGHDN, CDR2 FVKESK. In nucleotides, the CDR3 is TGTGCCAGCAGCCAAGAATCCTCGCGGGGGGGCACAGATACGCAGTATTTT. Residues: CASSQESSRGGTDTQYF.

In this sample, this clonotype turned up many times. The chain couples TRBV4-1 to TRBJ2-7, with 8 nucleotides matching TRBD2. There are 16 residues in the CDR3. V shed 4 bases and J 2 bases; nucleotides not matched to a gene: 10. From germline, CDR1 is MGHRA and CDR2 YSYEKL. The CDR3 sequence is CASSRGGVAGPYEQYF. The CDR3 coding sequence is TGCGCCAGCAGCCGAGGCGGGGTAGCGGGGCCCTACGAGCAGTACTTC.

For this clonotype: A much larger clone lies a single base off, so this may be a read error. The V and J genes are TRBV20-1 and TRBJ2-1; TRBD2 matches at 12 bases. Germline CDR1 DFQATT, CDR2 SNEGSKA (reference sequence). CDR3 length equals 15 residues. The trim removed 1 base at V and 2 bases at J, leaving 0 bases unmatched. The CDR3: CSARGTSGAYNEQFF. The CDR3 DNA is TGCAGTGCTAGAGGGACTAGCGGGGCCTACAATGAGCAGTTCTTC.

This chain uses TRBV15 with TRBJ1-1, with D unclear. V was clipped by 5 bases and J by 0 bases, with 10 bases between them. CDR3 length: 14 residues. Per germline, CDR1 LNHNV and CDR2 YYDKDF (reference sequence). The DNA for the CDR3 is TGTGCCACCAGCGGAGCAAGCCTGAACACTGAAGCTTTCTTT. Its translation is CATSGASLNTEAFF.

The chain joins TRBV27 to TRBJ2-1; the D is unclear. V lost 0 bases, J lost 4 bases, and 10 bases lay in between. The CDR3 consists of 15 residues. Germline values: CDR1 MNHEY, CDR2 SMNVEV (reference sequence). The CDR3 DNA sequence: TGTGCCAGCAGTTTATCGGTCGGGCCTTACAATGAGCAGTTCTTC. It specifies CASSLSVGPYNEQFF.